Shown below are 8 T cell receptor beta chains from a single sample sequenced in a study of blood T cells in healthy people across ages. Through a sample-barcoded 5' primer and a J-beta primer mix, a second PCR was run for 7 to 11 cycles. Using its own MiXCR run on the 5' RACE reads, TCRdb lists one record per CDR3 protein. The table records 650,000 to 700,000 distinct CDR3 sequences, around 50% of them present only once. Sample: blood. Receptors originate from a woman of 80 years or more in good health.

This clonotype was recorded once. An end of the junction does not agree with germline; a read error may underlie this. This rearrangement joins TRBV24-1 to TRBJ2-1; no firm D call. The CDR3 has 12 amino acids. Germline assignment: CDR1 KGHDR and CDR2 SFDVKD. Here the CDR3 reads CSTSDRRDEQFF. DNA of the CDR3: TGTTCCACCAGTGATCGTAGAGATGAGCAGTTCTTC.

The J gene is TRBJ1-2, the V gene TRBV4-3; D unresolved. Germline CDR1 reads LGHNA; CDR2 reads YSLEER. Trimming stripped 8 bases from V and 0 bases from J, with 10 bases between. The CDR3 extends over 13 amino acids. The CDR3 nucleotides read TGCGCCAGCGGGATCAGACCTAACTATGGCTACACCTTC. Translating gives CASGIRPNYGYTF.

The sample holds many counts of this clonotype. The V and J genes are TRBV28 and TRBJ2-7; D is perhaps TRBD2 (6 bases). The CDR3 totals 14 residues. In germline, CDR1 is MDHEN, CDR2 SYDVKM. Trimming cost V 5 bases and J 2 bases, with 13 bases left between them. The CDR3 DNA is TGTGCCAGCAGTCTCTCGACGGGAGCCTACGAGCAGTACTTC. It codes for CASSLSTGAYEQYF.

V usage is TRBV5-5 and J usage is TRBJ1-3; D is unclear. This CDR3 is 12 amino acids long. CDR1 is SGHKS and CDR2 is YYEKEE in the germline V gene (reference sequence). The germline V and J ends were trimmed by 3 bases and 7 bases, with 8 bases remaining between them. The CDR3 reads CASSSSINTIYF. The CDR3 nucleotides read TGTGCCAGCAGCTCGTCAATCAACACCATATATTTT. Variable domain in full (rest from reference TRBV5-5 and TRBJ1-3): DAGVTQSPTHLIKTRGQQVTLRCSPISGHKSVSWYQQVLGQGPQFIFQYYEKEERGRGNFPDRFSARQFPNYSSELNVNALLLGDSALYLCASSSSINTIYFGEGSWLTVV.

The gene calls are TRBV29-1 and TRBJ1-2; D uncertain. The CDR3 has 15 amino acids. Trimming pared 6 bases from V and 2 bases from J, leaving 19 bases between. Germline values: CDR1 SQVTM, CDR2 ANQGSEA. The CDR3 is CSVNRGAARNYGYTF. CDR3 DNA: TGCAGCGTCAATCGGGGTGCAGCTAGGAACTATGGCTACACCTTC. Full variable domain (rest looked up from reference TRBV29-1 and TRBJ1-2): SAVISQKPSRDICQRGTSLTIQCQVDSQVTMMFWYRQQPGQSLTLIATANQGSEATYESGFVIDKFPISRPNLTFSTLTVSNMSPEDSSIYLCSVNRGAARNYGYTFGSGTRLTVV.

The chain links TRBV7-3 to TRBJ2-3, with 12 positions matching TRBD2. With V trimmed by 5 bases and J by 4 bases, 10 bases remained unmatched. This CDR3 is built from 17 residues. CDR1 SGHTA and CDR2 FQGTGA come from the germline V gene. CDR3 nucleotide sequence: TGTGCCAGCAGCGCGGGCCTACTAGCGGGGGGTTCAGATACGCAGTATTTT. Its translation: CASSAGLLAGGSDTQYF. The complete variable domain, with remaining parts taken from reference TRBV7-3 and TRBJ2-3, reads GAGVSQTPSNKVTEKGKYVELRCDPISGHTALYWYRQSLGQGPEFLIYFQGTGAADDSGLPNDRFFAVRPEGSVSTLKIQRTERGDSAVYLCASSAGLLAGGSDTQYFGPGTRLTVL.

This clonotype turned up a few times. V and J are TRBV29-1 and TRBJ2-3; 7 bases are shared with TRBD2. The germline V gene has CDR1 SQVTM and CDR2 ANQGSEA. There are 16 residues in the CDR3. The J segment lost 5 bases and the V segment lost 1 base, leaving 12 bases of the junction unmatched. The CDR3 here is CSVEGLAEGKRDTQYF. The CDR3 nucleotides read TGCAGCGTTGAAGGCCTAGCGGAAGGCAAGAGAGATACGCAGTATTTT.

This chain connects TRBV29-1 to TRBJ2-1; no clear D. Germline loops: CDR1 SQVTM, CDR2 ANQGSEA. The germline V and J ends were trimmed by 3 bases and 0 bases, with 12 bases remaining between them. This CDR3 contains 15 residues. CDR3 residues: CSVDPRLSSYNEQFF. CDR3 nucleotides: TGCAGCGTTGACCCCCGGCTAAGCTCCTACAATGAGCAGTTCTTC.